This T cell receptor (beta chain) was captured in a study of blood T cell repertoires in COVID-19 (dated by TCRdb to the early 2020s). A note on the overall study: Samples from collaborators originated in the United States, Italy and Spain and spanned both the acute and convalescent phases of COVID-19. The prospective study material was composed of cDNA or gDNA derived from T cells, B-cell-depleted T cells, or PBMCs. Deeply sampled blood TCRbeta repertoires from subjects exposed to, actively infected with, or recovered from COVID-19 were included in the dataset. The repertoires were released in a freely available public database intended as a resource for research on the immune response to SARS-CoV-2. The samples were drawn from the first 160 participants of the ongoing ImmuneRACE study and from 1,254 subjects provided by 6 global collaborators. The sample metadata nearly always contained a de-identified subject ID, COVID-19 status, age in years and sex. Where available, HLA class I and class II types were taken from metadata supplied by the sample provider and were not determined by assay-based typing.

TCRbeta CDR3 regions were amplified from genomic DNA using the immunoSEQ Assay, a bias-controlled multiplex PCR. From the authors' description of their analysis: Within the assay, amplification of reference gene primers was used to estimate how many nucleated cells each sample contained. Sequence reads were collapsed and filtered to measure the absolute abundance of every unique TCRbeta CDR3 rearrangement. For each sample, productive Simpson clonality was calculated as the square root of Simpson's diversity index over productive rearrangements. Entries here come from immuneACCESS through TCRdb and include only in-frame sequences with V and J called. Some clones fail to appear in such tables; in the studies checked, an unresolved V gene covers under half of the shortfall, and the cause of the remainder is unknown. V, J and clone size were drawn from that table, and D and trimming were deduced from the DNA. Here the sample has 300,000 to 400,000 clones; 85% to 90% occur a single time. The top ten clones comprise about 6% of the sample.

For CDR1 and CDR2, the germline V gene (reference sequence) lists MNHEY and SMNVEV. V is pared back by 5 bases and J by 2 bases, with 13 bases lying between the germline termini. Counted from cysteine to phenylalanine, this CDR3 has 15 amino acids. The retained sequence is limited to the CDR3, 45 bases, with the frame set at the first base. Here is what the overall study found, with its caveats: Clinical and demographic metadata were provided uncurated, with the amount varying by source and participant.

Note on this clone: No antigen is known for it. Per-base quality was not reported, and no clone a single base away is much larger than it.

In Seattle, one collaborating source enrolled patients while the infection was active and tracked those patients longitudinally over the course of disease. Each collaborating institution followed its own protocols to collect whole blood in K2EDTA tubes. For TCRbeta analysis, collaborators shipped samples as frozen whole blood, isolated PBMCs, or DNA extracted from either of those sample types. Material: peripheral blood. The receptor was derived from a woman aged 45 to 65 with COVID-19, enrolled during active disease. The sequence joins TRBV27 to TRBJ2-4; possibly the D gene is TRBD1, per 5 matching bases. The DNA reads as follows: TGTGCCAGCAGTCCCAGGGTCGGATCCAAAAACATTCAGTACTTC. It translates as CASSPRVGSKNIQYF.